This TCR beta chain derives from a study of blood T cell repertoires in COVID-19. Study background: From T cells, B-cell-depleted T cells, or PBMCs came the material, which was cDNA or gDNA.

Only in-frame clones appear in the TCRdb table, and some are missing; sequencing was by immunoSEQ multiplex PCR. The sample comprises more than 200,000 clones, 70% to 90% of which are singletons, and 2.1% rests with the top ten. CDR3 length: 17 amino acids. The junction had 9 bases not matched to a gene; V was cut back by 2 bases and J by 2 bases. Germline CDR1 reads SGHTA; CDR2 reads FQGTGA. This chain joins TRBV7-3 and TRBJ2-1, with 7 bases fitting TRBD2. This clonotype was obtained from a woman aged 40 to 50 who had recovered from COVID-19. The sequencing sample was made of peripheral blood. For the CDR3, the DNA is TGTGCCAGCAGCTTATCAGCGAGCGGGGCCGCCTACAATGAGCAGTTCTTC. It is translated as CASSLSASGAAYNEQFF.